This passage covers 31 T cell receptor beta chains from one sample sequenced in a study of post-analysis software for immune sequencing data. General study results and limits: Included in a set of about five TRBV segments more frequent in patients than controls were TRBV5-6, TRBV5-1 and TRBV20-1.

These receptors' antigens are unknown. Every TCR beta cDNA library bore unique molecular identifiers. Each CDR3 protein gets one entry after TCRdb re-called the PCR reads with MiXCR. The data hold around 770,000 distinct CDR3 sequences, with 40% to 55% observed a single time. Sequencing input: blood. These receptors all stem from a girl aged 10 to 17 with multiple sclerosis.

This clonotype was recorded a few times. The V gene is TRBV20-1, the J gene TRBJ2-5; TRBD2 matches 10 bases. J lost 5 bases, V lost 6 bases, and 12 bases had no gene match. The CDR3 consists of 15 residues. Germline V lookup: CDR1 DFQATT, CDR2 SNEGSKA (reference sequence). CDR3 region: CSATPLAGVLETQYF. CDR3 coding DNA: TGCAGTGCCACACCCCTAGCGGGAGTTTTGGAGACCCAGTACTTC.

The chain has TRBV11-1 and TRBJ2-1, with 7 bases lining up with TRBD2. Germline CDR1 SGHAT, CDR2 FQDESV (reference sequence). The CDR3 covers 12 residues. Trimming removed 5 bases from V and 9 bases from J; junction bases left unmatched: 4. The CDR3 nucleotides are TGTGCCAGCAGCGGGAGGGCCGGTGAGCAGTTCTTC. It is translated as CASSGRAGEQFF. Filled out from reference TRBV11-1 and TRBJ2-1, the complete variable domain reads EAEVAQSPRYKITEKSQAVAFWCDPISGHATLYWYRQILGQGPELLVQFQDESVVDDSQLPKDRFSAERLKGVDSTLKIQPAELGDSAMYLCASSGRAGEQFFGPGTRLTVL.

J is TRBJ2-7 and V is TRBV9; TRBD2 agrees at 10 bases. The J segment lost 5 bases and the V segment lost 3 bases, leaving 5 bases of the junction unmatched. CDR1 is SGDLS and CDR2 is YYNGEE in the germline V gene. CDR3 length: 14 amino acids. The CDR3 sequence: CASSGASGRDEQYF. CDR3 in DNA: TGTGCCAGCAGCGGAGCTAGCGGGAGAGACGAGCAGTACTTC.

There are a few counts of this clonotype. This chain connects TRBV20-1 to TRBJ2-3; 7 bases line up with TRBD2. Germline CDR1 reads DFQATT; CDR2 reads SNEGSKA (reference sequence). The CDR3 extends over 13 amino acids. Unmatched junction bases numbered 11, after V lost 3 bases and J lost 11 bases. The CDR3 DNA is TGCAGTGCTAGGGTCCAGCCAGGGAGGGAGCAGTATTTT. It specifies CSARVQPGREQYF.

The chain carries TRBV21-1 and TRBJ1-1; TRBD1 reflects the table's D call only, with no check against the DNA. TRBV21-1 has pseudogene status. This CDR3 is built from 16 residues. The CDR3 protein is CASSKKPPLRDTEAFF. The CDR3, as DNA: TGTGCCAGCAGCAAAAAACCCCCTTTAAGGGACACTGAAGCTTTCTTT.

This clonotype was seen a handful of times. V and J are TRBV20-1 and TRBJ2-7, with D unclear. Trimming pared 4 bases from V and 2 bases from J, leaving 12 bases between. Per the germline V gene, CDR1 is DFQATT and CDR2 is SNEGSKA (reference sequence). This CDR3 is built from 13 residues. Here the CDR3 DNA reads TGCAGTGCTACAACCCCACACCCCTACGAGCAGTACTTC. Its translation is CSATTPHPYEQYF.

The rearrangement joins TRBV11-2 to TRBJ2-7; perhaps TRBD2 as D (6 bases). Per germline, CDR1 SGHAT and CDR2 FQNNGV. The CDR3 extends over 13 amino acids. The germline V and J ends were trimmed by 10 bases and 4 bases, with 17 bases remaining between them. The CDR3 coding sequence is TGTGCCACCTCCCGAAGTGGAGGGTACGAGCAGTACTTC. Translating it yields CATSRSGGYEQYF. Looking up the rest from reference TRBV11-2 and TRBJ2-7 gives the full variable domain: EAGVAQSPRYKIIEKRQSVAFWCNPISGHATLYWYQQILGQGPKLLIQFQNNGVVDDSQLPKDRFSAERLKGVDSTLKIQPAKLEDSAVYLCATSRSGGYEQYFGPGTRLTVT.

This clonotype was recorded a few times. V gene TRBV6-5 combines with J gene TRBJ2-7, with a possible D match to TRBD1 (6 bases). V shed 2 bases and J shed 2 bases, with 7 bases lying between them. Germline values: CDR1 MNHEY, CDR2 SVGAGI. CDR3 size: 13 residues. This CDR3 is CASSYRQAYEQYF. DNA for the CDR3: TGTGCCAGCAGTTACCGACAGGCCTACGAGCAGTACTTC.

In the case of this clonotype: A much more abundant neighbour one base away suggests this may be a read error. This chain uses TRBV7-8 with TRBJ2-3; 16 positions match TRBD2. This CDR3 has 17 residues. CDR1 is SGHVS, CDR2 FQNEAQ, per germline. After removal of 10 bases from V and 3 bases from J, the junction contained 10 bases not matched to a gene. The CDR3 protein is CANIGLGLAGGTDTQYF. In DNA form, the CDR3 reads TGTGCCAACATCGGACTGGGACTAGCGGGAGGGACAGATACGCAGTATTTT.

This clonotype was recorded a few times. The J gene is TRBJ2-1, the V gene TRBV7-2; 10 bases map to TRBD2. V shed 5 bases, J shed 6 bases, and the junction held 10 bases outside the gene matches. The CDR3 has 16 residues. In germline, CDR1 is SGHTA, CDR2 FQGNSA. The CDR3 DNA reads TGTGCCAGCAGCCCCCGGAGCGGGAGGGAACTCAATGAGCAGTTCTTC. The encoded protein is CASSPRSGRELNEQFF.

V gene TRBV7-2 combines with J gene TRBJ2-2, with TRBD2 matching 8 bases. In germline, CDR1 is SGHTA, CDR2 FQGNSA. The trim removed 2 bases at V and 8 bases at J, leaving 4 bases unmatched. The CDR3 loop spans 14 amino acids. CDR3 amino acids: CASSLQRESGELFF. Written as DNA, the CDR3 is TGTGCCAGCAGCTTACAGCGGGAGTCGGGGGAGCTGTTTTTT.

The chain has TRBV20-1 and TRBJ2-4; D is possibly TRBD2 (6 bases). There are 13 residues in the CDR3. V gave up 6 bases and J gave up 6 bases, with 15 bases separating them. Germline CDR1 and CDR2: DFQATT and SNEGSKA (reference sequence). Written as DNA, the CDR3 is TGCAGTGCCCAAAGGGTAGCGGCAAACATTCAGTACTTC. Protein product: CSAQRVAANIQYF.

This rearrangement joins TRBV6-5 to TRBJ2-5, with TRBD2 identical over 10 bases. There are 15 residues in the CDR3. Germline V CDR1 and CDR2: MNHEY, SVGAGI. The V and J ends lost 2 bases and 4 bases, in that order; junction bases with no gene match: 4. The CDR3 is CASSYGSSGRETQYF. In DNA form, the CDR3 reads TGTGCCAGCAGTTACGGGTCTAGCGGGAGAGAGACCCAGTACTTC.

This clonotype was detected only a few times. J is TRBJ2-7 and V is TRBV3-1, with 12 bases that match TRBD1. The CDR3 spans 19 residues. Germline values: CDR1 LGHDT, CDR2 YNNKEL (reference sequence). Trimming cost V 0 bases and J 2 bases; bases outside gene matches: 11. The CDR3 is CASSQDPGTGGFVTYEQYF. Written as DNA, the CDR3 is TGTGCCAGCAGCCAAGATCCCGGGACAGGGGGCTTCGTTACCTACGAGCAGTACTTC.

The genes are TRBV9 and TRBJ2-1, with 10 bases fitting TRBD2. TRBJ2-7 matches the DNA end more closely, so the J call is doubtful. The CDR3 is 19 amino acids. From germline, CDR1 is SGDLS and CDR2 YYNGEE. For the CDR3, the DNA is TGTGCCAGCAGCGTAGATGGACTAGCGGCCATTAGCTCCTACAATGAGCAGTACTTC. Its translation: CASSVDGLAAISSYNEQYF.

This chain connects TRBV4-1 to TRBJ1-2; D gene unclear. The CDR3 is 14 residues long. Germline CDR1 is MGHRA and CDR2 is YSYEKL. V lost 0 bases, J lost 8 bases, and 13 bases lay in between. Written as DNA, the CDR3 is TGCGCCAGCAGCCAAGATCCTCGGGGTCTAGGCTACACCTTC. This encodes CASSQDPRGLGYTF.

V and J are TRBV20-1 and TRBJ2-1; 8 positions match TRBD1. The CDR3 loop spans 11 amino acids. The germline CDR1 and CDR2 sequences are DFQATT and SNEGSKA (reference sequence). The CDR3 reads CTGQANNEQFF. CDR3 coding DNA: TGCACGGGACAGGCTAACAATGAGCAGTTCTTC.

The J gene is TRBJ2-4, the V gene TRBV6-6, with 13 bases matching TRBD2. From germline, CDR1 is MNHNY and CDR2 SVGAGI (reference sequence). This CDR3 contains 14 residues. J lost 13 bases, V lost 2 bases, and 5 bases had no gene match. DNA of the CDR3: TGTGCCAGCAGTTACGGTGGACTAGCGGGAGAGCAGTACTTC. Translation gives CASSYGGLAGEQYF.

J is TRBJ2-7 and V is TRBV11-2, with 13 bases that match TRBD2. The J call could be wrong; TRBJ2-4 is a better fit for the DNA end. CDR1 SGHAT and CDR2 FQNNGV come from the germline V gene. The CDR3 extends over 15 amino acids. The CDR3 DNA is TGTGCCAGCAGCTTACCGGGACTAGCGGGGAACATTCAGTACTTC. Its protein product is CASSLPGLAGNIQYF.

The genes are TRBV12-3 or TRBV12-4 and TRBJ2-7, with 10 bases matching TRBD2. The assigned J gene may be wrong: the sequence end matches TRBJ2-5 better. The CDR3 runs 16 residues. This CDR3 is CASSLSGRAEGGTQYF. The CDR3 nucleotides read TGTGCCAGCAGTTTAAGCGGGAGGGCCGAGGGGGGGACCCAGTACTTC.

The V and J genes are TRBV7-9 and TRBJ2-3; D may be TRBD2 (6 bases). The CDR3 is 13 residues long. CDR1 and CDR2 (germline): SEHNR, FQNEAQ (reference sequence). Trimming removed 8 bases from V and 3 bases from J, with 12 bases in between. The CDR3 DNA reads TGTGCCAGCCCCCCGGAGGGGACAGATACGCAGTATTTT. Protein: CASPPEGTDTQYF.

This clonotype was picked up one time. The chain combines TRBV27 with TRBJ1-5, with D tentatively TRBD1 (5 bases). The germline V gene has CDR1 MNHEY and CDR2 SMNVEV (reference sequence). Trimming removed 3 bases at V and 6 bases at J, with 9 bases between. The CDR3 extends over 13 amino acids. Here the CDR3 DNA reads TGTGCCAGCAGTTTTCTGGGGGGTCAGCCCCAGCATTTT. It yields the protein CASSFLGGQPQHF.

The chain carries TRBV12-3 or TRBV12-4 and TRBJ1-4; possible D gene TRBD1, 5 bases. The CDR3 spans 14 residues. Trimming shortened V by 5 bases and J by 4 bases, and 11 bases separated the two germline ends. CDR3 sequence reads: CASSPAGYNEKLFF. The DNA for the CDR3 is TGTGCCAGCAGTCCGGCAGGGTATAATGAAAAACTGTTTTTT.

The chain couples TRBV19 to TRBJ1-5, with 11 positions matching TRBD1. V lost 5 bases, J lost 7 bases, and 7 bases stayed unmatched. Germline V gene lookup returns CDR1 LNHDA and CDR2 SQIVND (reference sequence). CDR3 size: 15 residues. The CDR3 DNA reads TGTGCCAGTAGTTCGGACAGGGGGCTAAACCAGCCCCAGCATTTT. As protein: CASSSDRGLNQPQHF.

This clonotype was seen once. The genes are TRBV6-2 or TRBV6-3 and TRBJ2-7; 7 nucleotides align to TRBD2. The CDR3 is 15 amino acids. J gave up 2 bases and V 2 bases, and 6 bases lay outside the gene matches. Germline-derived CDR1 and CDR2 are MNHEY and SVGEGT. The CDR3 region has the DNA TGTGCCAGCAGTTACCGAAGCGGGGAGGCCTACGAGCAGTACTTC. It translates to CASSYRSGEAYEQYF.

This clonotype was counted between two and nine times. The chain combines TRBV10-3 with TRBJ2-3; no clear D gene. V shed 0 bases and J shed 6 bases, with 7 bases lying between them. The CDR3 is made up of 13 amino acids. The germline gives CDR1 ENHRY, CDR2 SYGVKD. The CDR3 loop reads CAISESEADTQYF. CDR3 nucleotides: TGTGCCATCAGTGAGTCGGAAGCGGATACGCAGTATTTT.

This chain links TRBV6-2 or TRBV6-3 with TRBJ1-5; D possibly corresponds to TRBD1 (5 bases). The germline V gene encodes CDR1 MNHEY and CDR2 SVGEGT. V was cut by 4 bases and J by 2 bases, with 15 bases left in between. The CDR3 sequence is 16 residues long. CDR3 sequence: CASSSGRQGRNQPQHF. The CDR3 nucleotides are TGTGCCAGCAGTTCGGGCAGGCAGGGTCGCAATCAGCCCCAGCATTTT.

The rearrangement links TRBV20-1 to TRBJ2-7, with 7 nucleotides matching TRBD2. The CDR3 loop spans 13 amino acids. Germline assignment: CDR1 DFQATT and CDR2 SNEGSKA (reference sequence). J gave up 2 bases and V 6 bases, and 7 bases lay outside the gene matches. The CDR3 DNA is TGCAGTGCCCAGACTAGCTTGGCCTACGAGCAGTACTTC. Translating gives CSAQTSLAYEQYF.

V and J are TRBV9 and TRBJ2-5; possible D gene TRBD2, 6 bases. The V gene's germline CDR1 is SGDLS and CDR2 YYNGEE. V was trimmed by 2 bases and J by 2 bases, leaving 10 bases between them. The CDR3 has 14 residues. CDR3 nucleotides: TGTGCCAGCAGCGTCTGGGACTCTCAAGAGACCCAGTACTTC. Encoded protein: CASSVWDSQETQYF.

V gene TRBV12-3 or TRBV12-4 combines with J gene TRBJ2-4; 9 positions agree with TRBD1. V gave up 5 bases and J gave up 1 base; unmatched junction bases: 3. This CDR3 comprises 15 residues. CDR3 in DNA: TGTGCCAGCAGTACAGGGGGCGCTGCCAAAAACATTCAGTACTTC. Protein sequence: CASSTGGAAKNIQYF.

This sequence joins TRBV9 and TRBJ1-2; D might be TRBD1 (6 bases). The CDR3 runs to 18 residues. V lost 4 bases and J lost 1, with 23 bases in between. CDR1 SGDLS and CDR2 YYNGEE come from the germline V gene. DNA of the CDR3: TGTGCCAGCAGCCTCGGGGGGCAGCACGAACTCCTTAACTATGGCTACACCTTC. Translating gives CASSLGGQHELLNYGYTF.